This entry describes one T cell receptor beta chain. This sample is part of a study of blood T cell repertoires in COVID-19. Whole-study context: There were acute and convalescent COVID-19 samples, and they came from the United States, Italy and Spain.

Libraries were prepared by immunoSEQ multiplex PCR; TCRdb keeps only in-frame clonotypes and omits some of them. The sample has around 200,000 clones, about 85% seen once. Cohort allocation depended upon clinical history that participants reported. Among Cohort 3 donors, those recovered had two negative PCRs, clearance, or symptom resolution. Germline values: CDR1 SNHLY, CDR2 FYNNEI. Trimming shortened V by 7 bases and J by 4 bases, and 16 bases separated the two germline ends. The CDR3 runs 15 residues. This receptor was obtained from a woman in her 30s who had recovered from COVID-19. J is TRBJ1-4 and V is TRBV2, with D perhaps matching TRBD1 (6 bases). What was sequenced was PBMCs or T cells enriched from blood (not recorded which). The CDR3, as DNA: TGTGCCAGCACTAGACGGACAGCCTTTAATGAAAAACTGTTTTTT. It is translated as CASTRRTAFNEKLFF.